Below, one T cell receptor (beta chain) is given with its context. This entry belongs to a study of blood T cell repertoires in COVID-19. Study context: COVID-19 samples from acute and convalescent phases originated in the United States, Italy and Spain. T cells, B-cell-depleted T cells, or PBMCs supplied cDNA or gDNA.

Methods used by the authors: Estimated nucleated cell counts came from reference gene primer amplification. TCRdb's table, derived via immunoSEQ multiplex PCR, lists solely in-frame clones and lacks some. Clonal size and the V and J genes are those of that table, whereas D and trimming came from the DNA. The sample has tens of thousands of clones, over 75% seen once. The CDR3 is 13 residues long. V lost 6 bases and J 6 bases, leaving 14 bases between the germline ends. Per germline, CDR1 MNHEY and CDR2 SVGAGI. What was sequenced was peripheral blood. The sequence was collected from a man older than 75 with acute or convalescent COVID-19. This chain uses TRBV6-5 with TRBJ1-2; unclear D gene. This chain's CDR3 is CASRATGRDGYTF. CDR3 sequence (DNA): TGTGCCAGCAGAGCGACGGGGAGGGATGGCTACACCTTC.